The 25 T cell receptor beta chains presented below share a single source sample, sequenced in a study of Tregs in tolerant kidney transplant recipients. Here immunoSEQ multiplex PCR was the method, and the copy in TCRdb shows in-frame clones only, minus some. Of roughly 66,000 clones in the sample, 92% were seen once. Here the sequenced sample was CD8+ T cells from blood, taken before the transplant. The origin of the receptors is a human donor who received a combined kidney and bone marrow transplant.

CDR3 in DNA: TGCGCCAGCAGCCAAGGACTAGCGGGAGCCACAGATACGCAGTATTTT. It translates to CASSQGLAGATDTQYF. The chain carries TRBV4-3 and TRBJ2-3, with 12 bases aligning to TRBD2. Germline V gene sequence: CDR1 LGHNA, CDR2 YSLEER. V gave up 1 base and J gave up 2 bases; unmatched junction bases: 1. The CDR3 runs to 16 residues.

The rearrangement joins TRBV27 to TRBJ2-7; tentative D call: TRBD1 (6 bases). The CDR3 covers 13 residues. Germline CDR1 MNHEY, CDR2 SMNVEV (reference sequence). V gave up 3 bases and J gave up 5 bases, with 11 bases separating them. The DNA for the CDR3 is TGTGCCAGCAGTTTTTCCGGGACACACGAGCAGTACTTC. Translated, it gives CASSFSGTHEQYF.

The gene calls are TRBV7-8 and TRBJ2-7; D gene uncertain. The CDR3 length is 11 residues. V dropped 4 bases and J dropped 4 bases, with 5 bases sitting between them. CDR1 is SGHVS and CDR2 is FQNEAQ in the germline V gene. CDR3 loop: CASSSKYEQYF. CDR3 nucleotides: TGTGCCAGCAGCTCTAAATACGAGCAGTACTTC.

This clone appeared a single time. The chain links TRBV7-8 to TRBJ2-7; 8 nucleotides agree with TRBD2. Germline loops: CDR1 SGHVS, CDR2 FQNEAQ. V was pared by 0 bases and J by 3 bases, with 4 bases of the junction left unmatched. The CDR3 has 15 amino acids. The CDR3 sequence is CASSLAYAGGYEQYF. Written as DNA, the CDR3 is TGTGCCAGCAGCTTAGCCTATGCGGGGGGCTACGAGCAGTACTTC.

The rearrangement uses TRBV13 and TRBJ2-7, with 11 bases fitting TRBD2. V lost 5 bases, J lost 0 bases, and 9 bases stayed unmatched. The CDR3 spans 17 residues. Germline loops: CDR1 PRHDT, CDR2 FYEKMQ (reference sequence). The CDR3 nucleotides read TGTGCCAGCAGCCCTGCCGGGACTAGCGGCAGCTCCTACGAGCAGTACTTC. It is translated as CASSPAGTSGSSYEQYF. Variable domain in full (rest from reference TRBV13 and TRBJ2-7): AAGVIQSPRHLIKEKRETATLKCYPIPRHDTVYWYQQGPGQDPQFLISFYEKMQSDKGSIPDRFSAQQFSDYHSELNMSSLELGDSALYFCASSPAGTSGSSYEQYFGPGTRLTVT.

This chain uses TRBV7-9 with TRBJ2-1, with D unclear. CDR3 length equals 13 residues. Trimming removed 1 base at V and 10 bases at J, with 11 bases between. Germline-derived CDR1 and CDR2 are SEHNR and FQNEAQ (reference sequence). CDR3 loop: CASSLGSGREQFF. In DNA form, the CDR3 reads TGTGCCAGCAGCTTAGGGTCAGGAAGGGAGCAGTTCTTC.

Written as DNA, the CDR3 is TGTGCCATCAGTGAACCACCGCAGGGGGCGGACTATGGCTACACCTTC. Translation: CAISEPPQGADYGYTF. The chain combines TRBV10-3 with TRBJ1-2; 8 bases align to TRBD1. The V gene's germline CDR1 is ENHRY and CDR2 SYGVKD. This CDR3 contains 16 residues. Trimming took 3 bases from V and 3 from J; bases not matched to a gene: 9.

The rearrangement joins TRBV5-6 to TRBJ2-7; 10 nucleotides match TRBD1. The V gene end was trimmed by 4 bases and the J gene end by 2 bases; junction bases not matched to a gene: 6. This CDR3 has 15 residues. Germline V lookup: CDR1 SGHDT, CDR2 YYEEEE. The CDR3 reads CASSAGTGDPYEQYF. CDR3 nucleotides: TGTGCCAGCAGCGCCGGGACAGGGGACCCCTACGAGCAGTACTTC.

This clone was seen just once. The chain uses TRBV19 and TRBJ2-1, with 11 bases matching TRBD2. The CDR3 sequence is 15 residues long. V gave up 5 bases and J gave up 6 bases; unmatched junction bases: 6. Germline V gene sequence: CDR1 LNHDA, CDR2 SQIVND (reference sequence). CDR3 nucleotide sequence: TGTGCCAGTAGTCTTAGCGGGAGGGCCCTCAATGAGCAGTTCTTC. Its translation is CASSLSGRALNEQFF.

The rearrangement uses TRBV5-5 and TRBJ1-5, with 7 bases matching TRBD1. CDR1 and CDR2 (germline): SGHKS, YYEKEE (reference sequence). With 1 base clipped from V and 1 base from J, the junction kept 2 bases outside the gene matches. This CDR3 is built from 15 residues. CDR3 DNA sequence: TGTGCCAGCAGCTTGCCAGGGGGGAGCAATCAGCCCCAGCATTTT. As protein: CASSLPGGSNQPQHF.

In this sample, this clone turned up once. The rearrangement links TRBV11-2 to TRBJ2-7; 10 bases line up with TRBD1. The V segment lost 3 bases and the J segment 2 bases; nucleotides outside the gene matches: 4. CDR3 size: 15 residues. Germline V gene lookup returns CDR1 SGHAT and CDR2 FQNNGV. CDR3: CASSFPGQGPYEQYF. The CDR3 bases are TGTGCCAGCAGCTTCCCGGGACAGGGGCCCTACGAGCAGTACTTC.

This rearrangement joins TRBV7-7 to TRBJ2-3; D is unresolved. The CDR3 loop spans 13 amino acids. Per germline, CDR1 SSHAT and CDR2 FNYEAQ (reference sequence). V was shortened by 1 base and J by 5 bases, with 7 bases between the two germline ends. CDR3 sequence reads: CASSLGALDTQYF. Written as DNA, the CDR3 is TGTGCCAGCAGCTTAGGGGCATTAGATACGCAGTATTTT.

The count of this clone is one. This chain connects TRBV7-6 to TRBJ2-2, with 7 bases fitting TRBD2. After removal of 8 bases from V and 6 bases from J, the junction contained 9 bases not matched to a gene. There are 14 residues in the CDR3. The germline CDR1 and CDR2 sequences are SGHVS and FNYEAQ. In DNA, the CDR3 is TGTGCCAGCTCCGGCGGGAGTAAATCCGGGGAGCTGTTTTTT. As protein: CASSGGSKSGELFF.

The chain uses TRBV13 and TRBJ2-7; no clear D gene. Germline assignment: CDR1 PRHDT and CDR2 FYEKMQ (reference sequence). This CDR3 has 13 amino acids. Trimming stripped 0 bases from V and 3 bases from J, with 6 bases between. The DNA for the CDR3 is TGTGCCAGCAGCTTAGGACAGAACTACGAGCAGTACTTC. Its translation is CASSLGQNYEQYF.

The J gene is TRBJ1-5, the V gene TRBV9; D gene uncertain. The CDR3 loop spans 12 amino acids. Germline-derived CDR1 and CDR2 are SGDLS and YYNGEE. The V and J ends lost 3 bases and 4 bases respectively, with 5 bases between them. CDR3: CASSAGNQPQHF. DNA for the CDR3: TGTGCCAGCAGCGCAGGTAATCAGCCCCAGCATTTT.

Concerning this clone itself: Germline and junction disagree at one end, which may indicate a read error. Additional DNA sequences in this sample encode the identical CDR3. For the CDR3, the DNA is TGTGCCAGCAGTGCCCGGGACAGTTATAATTCCCCCCTCCACTTT. It specifies CASSARDSYNSPLHF. The chain uses TRBV6-1 and TRBJ1-6, with TRBD1 identical over 7 bases. Germline V gene sequence: CDR1 MNHNS, CDR2 SASEGT. CDR3 size: 15 residues.

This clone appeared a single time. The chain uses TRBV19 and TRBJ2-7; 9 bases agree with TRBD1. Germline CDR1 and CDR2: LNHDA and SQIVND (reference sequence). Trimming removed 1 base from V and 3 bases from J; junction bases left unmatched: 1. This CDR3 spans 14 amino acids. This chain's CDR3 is CASSIGQGDYEQYF. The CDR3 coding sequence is TGTGCCAGTAGTATAGGACAGGGGGACTACGAGCAGTACTTC.

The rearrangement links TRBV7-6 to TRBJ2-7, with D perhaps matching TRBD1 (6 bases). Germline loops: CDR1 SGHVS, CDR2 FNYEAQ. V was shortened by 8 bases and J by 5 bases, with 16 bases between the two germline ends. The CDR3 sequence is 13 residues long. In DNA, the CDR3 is TGTGCCAGCTCAGGGGCGGGCACAGACGAGCAGTACTTC. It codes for CASSGAGTDEQYF.

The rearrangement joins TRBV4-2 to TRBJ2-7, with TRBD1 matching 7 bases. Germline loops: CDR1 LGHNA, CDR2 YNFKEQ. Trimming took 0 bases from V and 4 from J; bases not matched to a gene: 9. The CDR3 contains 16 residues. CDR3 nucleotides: TGTGCCAGCAGCCAAGATAATCGGGGACAGAATTACGAGCAGTACTTC. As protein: CASSQDNRGQNYEQYF.

CDR3 DNA sequence: TGTGCCAGTAGTATCGACAGGAATGTCTACTATGGCTACACCTTC. Protein sequence: CASSIDRNVYYGYTF. The V call is TRBV19, the J call TRBJ1-2, with D possibly being TRBD1 (6 bases). Germline-derived CDR1 and CDR2 are LNHDA and SQIVND (reference sequence). V was pared by 3 bases and J by 3 bases, with 14 bases between. This CDR3 spans 15 amino acids.

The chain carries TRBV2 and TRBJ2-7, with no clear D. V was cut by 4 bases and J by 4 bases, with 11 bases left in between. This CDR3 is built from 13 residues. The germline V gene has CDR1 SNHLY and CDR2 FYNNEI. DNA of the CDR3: TGTGCCAGCAGTGGTGGCCCCAGATACGAGCAGTACTTC. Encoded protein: CASSGGPRYEQYF.

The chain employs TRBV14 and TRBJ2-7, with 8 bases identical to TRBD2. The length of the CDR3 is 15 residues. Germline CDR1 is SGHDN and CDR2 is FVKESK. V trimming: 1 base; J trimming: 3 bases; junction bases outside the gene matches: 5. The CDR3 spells CASSQVSGSFYEQYF. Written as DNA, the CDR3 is TGTGCCAGCAGCCAAGTCAGCGGGAGCTTCTACGAGCAGTACTTC.

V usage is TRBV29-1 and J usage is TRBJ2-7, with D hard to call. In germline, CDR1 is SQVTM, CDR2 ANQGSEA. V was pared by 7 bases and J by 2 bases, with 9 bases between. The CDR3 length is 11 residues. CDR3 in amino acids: CSGSNTYEQYF. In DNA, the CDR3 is TGCAGCGGCAGTAATACCTACGAGCAGTACTTC.

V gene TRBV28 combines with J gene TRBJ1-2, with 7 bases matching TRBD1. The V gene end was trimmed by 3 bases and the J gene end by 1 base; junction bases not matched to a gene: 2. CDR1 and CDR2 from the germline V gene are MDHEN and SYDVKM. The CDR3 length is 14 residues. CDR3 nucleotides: TGTGCCAGCAGTTTGACAGGGAGTAACTATGGCTACACCTTC. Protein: CASSLTGSNYGYTF.

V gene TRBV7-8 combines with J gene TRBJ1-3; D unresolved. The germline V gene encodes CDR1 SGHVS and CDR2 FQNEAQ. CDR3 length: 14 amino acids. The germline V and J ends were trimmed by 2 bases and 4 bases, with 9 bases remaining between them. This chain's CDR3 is CASSLYGKGNTIYF. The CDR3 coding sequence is TGTGCCAGCAGCTTATACGGGAAAGGAAACACCATATATTTT.